This entry is about one TCR beta chain. Its antigen is still unknown. The data belong to a study of memory CD4+ T cells and cytomegalovirus serostatus. Study-wide points: Suggested: most of the CMV-linked TCR signature lies in CD4+ memory cells.

The sort gate was single viable CD3+CD4+CD8-CD45RO+ cells for memory CD4+ T cells. CD4+ T cells were isolated by positive magnetic selection. CDR3 size: 14 residues. With 7 bases clipped from V and 10 bases from J, the junction kept 14 bases outside the gene matches. TCRdb's copy holds only in-frame clones and misses some; the assay was immunoSEQ multiplex PCR. The sample contains 30,000 to 50,000 clones, roughly four fifths of which appear only once. The source of this sequence is an adult in good health and CMV-seronegative. The gene calls are TRBV23-1 and TRBJ2-5; 8 bases agree with TRBD2. TRBV23-1 is annotated as an ORF whose role is uncertain. The sequenced sample was memory CD4+ T cells from blood. CDR3 coding DNA: TGCGCCAGCAAACCCGAACGGGGCGGGAGGTGCCAGTACTTC. Encoded protein: CASKPERGGRCQYF.